A single sample gave rise to the 20 T cell receptor beta chains below, sequenced in a study of blood T cell repertoires in COVID-19 (dated by TCRdb to 2019 to 2021). Receptors were amplified or captured by the immunoSEQ multiplex PCR assay. The immuneACCESS repertoire file appears here via TCRdb, limited to in-frame rearrangements. These files lack a portion of the clones; in checked studies, under half of the deficit traces to unresolved V genes, and the cause of the others is not known. This sample comprises roughly 300,000 clones, roughly nine tenths of them detected only once. The ten largest clones take up over 2% of the sample. Sequenced sample: peripheral blood. These receptors all come from a woman aged 25 to 39 with COVID-19, enrolled during active disease.

V gene TRBV19 combines with J gene TRBJ2-2; 13 bases fit TRBD2. The germline V gene encodes CDR1 LNHDA and CDR2 SQIVND (reference sequence). This CDR3 has 16 amino acids. The V gene end was trimmed by 7 bases and the J gene end by 2 bases; junction bases not matched to a gene: 4. Here the CDR3 DNA reads TGTGCCAGTAAAACTAGCGGGAGGGGCAACACCGGGGAGCTGTTTTTT. It yields the protein CASKTSGRGNTGELFF.

This rearrangement joins TRBV6-5 to TRBJ2-2; 8 positions match TRBD2. V trimming: 5 bases; J trimming: 1 base; junction bases outside the gene matches: 3. Germline CDR1 reads MNHEY; CDR2 reads SVGAGI. CDR3 size: 15 residues. In DNA, the CDR3 is TGTGCCAGCAGTCAGACTAGCGTGAACACCGGGGAGCTGTTTTTT. Amino acids: CASSQTSVNTGELFF.

This chain links TRBV10-1 with TRBJ2-6, with no clear D. V lost 4 bases and J 11 bases, leaving 9 bases between the germline ends. This CDR3 comprises 12 residues. Germline V gene sequence: CDR1 WNHNN, CDR2 SYGVQD (reference sequence). The CDR3 coding sequence is TGCGCCAGCAGTGCGGAGAACGACGTCCTGACTTTC. Protein product: CASSAENDVLTF.

The chain recombines TRBV5-6 with TRBJ2-7; 16 bases fit TRBD2. J lost 4 bases, V lost 4 bases, and 11 bases had no gene match. This CDR3 is built from 18 residues. Germline loops: CDR1 SGHDT, CDR2 YYEEEE. CDR3 sequence: CASSVPGLAGGPKYEQYF. The CDR3 coding sequence is TGTGCCAGCAGCGTCCCGGGACTAGCGGGAGGGCCGAAGTACGAGCAGTACTTC.

V usage is TRBV24-1 and J usage is TRBJ2-1; 9 nucleotides line up with TRBD1. The V gene end was trimmed by 5 bases and the J gene end by 5 bases; junction bases not matched to a gene: 6. From germline, CDR1 is KGHDR and CDR2 SFDVKD. The CDR3 sequence is 15 residues long. The CDR3 protein is CATSGSGQGDNEQFF. The CDR3, as DNA: TGTGCCACCAGTGGTTCGGGACAGGGAGACAATGAGCAGTTCTTC.

This chain connects TRBV24-1 to TRBJ2-1, with 7 nucleotides matching TRBD2. Trimming removed 3 bases from V and 14 bases from J; junction bases left unmatched: 6. The CDR3 consists of 12 residues. The germline gives CDR1 KGHDR, CDR2 SFDVKD. This CDR3 is CATSDPGTNEFF. The CDR3 DNA follows: TGTGCCACCAGTGATCCCGGGACTAACGAGTTCTTC.

A single count supports this clone. This rearrangement joins TRBV5-1 to TRBJ2-1; 7 positions agree with TRBD2. V was clipped by 0 bases and J by 4 bases; unmatched bases: 7. CDR1 is SGHRS, CDR2 YFSETQ, per germline. There are 16 residues in the CDR3. In nucleotides, the CDR3 is TGCGCCAGCAGCTTGGAGGGCCGGGGGGTTTACAATGAGCAGTTCTTC. Protein: CASSLEGRGVYNEQFF. The variable domain in full, completed from reference TRBV5-1 and TRBJ2-1, reads KAGVTQTPRYLIKTRGQQVTLSCSPISGHRSVSWYQQTPGQGLQFLFEYFSETQRNKGNFPGRFSGRQFSNSRSEMNVSTLELGDSALYLCASSLEGRGVYNEQFFGPGTRLTVL.

The chain uses TRBV9 and TRBJ2-3; D unclear. Germline V gene data show CDR1 as SGDLS and CDR2 as YYNGEE. Trimming left V 0 bases short and J 2 bases short, with 7 bases between. The CDR3 is 14 amino acids. The CDR3 spells CASSVEHDTDTQYF. The CDR3 nucleotides read TGTGCCAGCAGCGTAGAACATGACACAGATACGCAGTATTTT.

The chain uses TRBV18 and TRBJ2-3, with 7 bases aligning to TRBD1. Germline loops: CDR1 KGHSH, CDR2 LQKENI. The V and J ends lost 1 base and 3 bases, in that order; junction bases with no gene match: 10. This CDR3 has 17 residues. CDR3: CASSPLQAGGTTDTQYF. The CDR3 DNA reads as TGTGCCAGCTCACCACTCCAGGCAGGGGGAACGACAGATACGCAGTATTTT.

The count of this clone is one. The CDR3 loop reads CASSPSGSSYNEQFF. Written as DNA, the CDR3 is TGTGCCAGCAGTCCTAGCGGGAGCTCCTACAATGAGCAGTTCTTC. The chain recombines TRBV6-5 with TRBJ2-1; 10 bases align to TRBD2. Germline V CDR1 and CDR2: MNHEY, SVGAGI. With V trimmed by 5 bases and J by 0 bases, 1 base remained unmatched. The CDR3 length is 15 residues.

This chain links TRBV18 with TRBJ1-1; the D gene is possibly TRBD1 (6 bases). Trimming shortened V by 2 bases and J by 5 bases, and 18 bases separated the two germline ends. Germline V gene lookup returns CDR1 KGHSH and CDR2 LQKENI. This CDR3 spans 16 amino acids. Here the CDR3 reads CASSPMRQAPTTEAFF. The CDR3 DNA is TGTGCCAGCTCACCAATGCGACAGGCTCCAACAACTGAAGCTTTCTTT.

This chain links TRBV2 with TRBJ1-1; D possibly corresponds to TRBD1 (5 bases). This CDR3 region has 16 residues. Trimming shortened V by 1 base and J by 5 bases, and 17 bases separated the two germline ends. Germline assignment: CDR1 SNHLY and CDR2 FYNNEI. In DNA, the CDR3 is TGTGCCAGCAGTGAAGGCGGTCCGGGGGTAGGAACTGAAGCTTTCTTT. Translating it yields CASSEGGPGVGTEAFF.

As concerns this clone: At the DNA level, this CDR3 is encoded by other sequences in the same sample as well. The chain employs TRBV7-2 and TRBJ1-1; no definite D call. V was clipped by 2 bases and J by 0 bases, with 7 bases between them. Per the germline V gene, CDR1 is SGHTA and CDR2 is FQGNSA. The CDR3 length is 14 residues. CDR3 in DNA: TGTGCCAGCAGCTTAAGAGCCATGAACACTGAAGCTTTCTTT. Protein product: CASSLRAMNTEAFF.

The chain has TRBV6-5 and TRBJ1-1; D possibly corresponds to TRBD1 (5 bases). The CDR3 covers 13 residues. V lost 7 bases, J lost 5 bases, and 14 bases lay in between. The germline CDR1 and CDR2 sequences are MNHEY and SVGAGI. In nucleotides, the CDR3 is TGTGCCAGCACCAACGGCCGGGGGACTGAAGCTTTCTTT. This sequence encodes CASTNGRGTEAFF.

This rearrangement joins TRBV27 to TRBJ1-5; weak D call: TRBD1 (6 bases). Germline lookup yields CDR1 MNHEY and CDR2 SMNVEV (reference sequence). The CDR3 runs to 15 residues. V lost 6 bases and J lost 3, with 15 bases in between. CDR3 amino acids: CASSTRTGYNQPQHF. The CDR3 nucleotides read TGTGCCAGCAGCACCCGCACAGGGTACAATCAGCCCCAGCATTTT.

V usage is TRBV24-1 and J usage is TRBJ1-2, with TRBD1 identical over 9 bases. Germline CDR1 KGHDR, CDR2 SFDVKD. With V trimmed by 6 bases and J by 8 bases, 3 bases remained unmatched. The CDR3 contains 12 residues. In DNA form, the CDR3 reads TGTGCCACCAGTTACAGGGGGCGCGGCTACACCTTC. Its translation: CATSYRGRGYTF.

The chain couples TRBV4-1 to TRBJ1-1, with 8 bases that match TRBD1. There are 15 residues in the CDR3. The germline V gene encodes CDR1 MGHRA and CDR2 YSYEKL. With V trimmed by 1 base and J by 11 bases, 12 bases remained unmatched. The CDR3 region has the DNA TGCGCCAGCAGCCAAGGGGTGACAGGGGAAGCGGTGGCTTTCTTT. Translating it yields CASSQGVTGEAVAFF.

The chain employs TRBV3-1 (or the pseudogene TRBV3-2) and TRBJ1-3; 9 bases agree with TRBD1. CDR1 is LGHDT, CDR2 YNNKEL, per germline (reference sequence). The trim removed 1 base at V and 6 bases at J, leaving 4 bases unmatched. The CDR3 length is 15 residues. CDR3 sequence: CASSQGGDRENTIYF. In DNA form, the CDR3 reads TGTGCCAGCAGCCAAGGTGGGGACAGGGAAAACACCATATATTTT.

The chain employs TRBV7-9 and TRBJ1-5, with a possible D match to TRBD1 (6 bases). The V and J ends lost 4 bases and 12 bases respectively, with 22 bases between them. This CDR3 spans 15 amino acids. CDR1 is SEHNR, CDR2 FQNEAQ, per germline (reference sequence). The CDR3 spells CASSSLHTGTTIQHF. CDR3 in DNA: TGTGCCAGCAGCTCCCTTCATACCGGGACAACTATCCAGCATTTT.

The CDR3 bases are TGTGCCAGCAGGAGGACAGGCCTCTCATCCCGGCCCCAGCATTTT. Encoded protein: CASRRTGLSSRPQHF. The chain carries TRBV28 and TRBJ1-5; 7 nucleotides agree with TRBD1. From germline, CDR1 is MDHEN and CDR2 SYDVKM. The CDR3 is made up of 15 amino acids. J was trimmed by 9 bases and V by 6 bases; bases with no gene match: 14. The full variable domain, its missing parts supplied by reference TRBV28 and TRBJ1-5, is DVKVTQSSRYLVKRTGEKVFLECVQDMDHENMFWYRQDPGLGLRLIYFSYDVKMKEKGDIPEGYSVSREKKERFSLILESASTNQTSMYLCASRRTGLSSRPQHFGDGTRLSIL.